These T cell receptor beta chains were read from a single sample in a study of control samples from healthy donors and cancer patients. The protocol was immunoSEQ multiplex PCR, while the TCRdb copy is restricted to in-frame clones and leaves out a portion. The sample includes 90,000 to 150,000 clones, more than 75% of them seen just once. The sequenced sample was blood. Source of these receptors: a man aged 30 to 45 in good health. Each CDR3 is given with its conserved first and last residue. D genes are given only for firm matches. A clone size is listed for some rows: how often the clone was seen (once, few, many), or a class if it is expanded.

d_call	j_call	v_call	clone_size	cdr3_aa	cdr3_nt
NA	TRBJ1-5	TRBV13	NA	CASSVGQGPQPQHF	TGTGCCAGCAGCGTCGGGCAGGGCCCTCAGCCCCAGCATTTT
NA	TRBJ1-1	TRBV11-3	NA	CASSLEARINTEAFF	TGTGCCAGCAGCTTAGAGGCCAGGATAAACACTGAAGCTTTCTTT
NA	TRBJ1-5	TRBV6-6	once	CASSQGNQPQHF	TGTGCCAGCAGTCAGGGCAATCAGCCCCAGCATTTT
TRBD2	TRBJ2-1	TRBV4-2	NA	CASSQELAGDVNEQFF	TGTGCCAGCAGCCAAGAGCTAGCGGGGGATGTCAATGAGCAGTTCTTC
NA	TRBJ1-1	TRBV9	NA	CASSVQGTDTEAFF	TGTGCCAGCAGCGTGCAGGGTACGGACACTGAAGCTTTCTTT
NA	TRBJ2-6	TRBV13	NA	CASSRPGRGANVLTF	TGTGCCAGCAGCCGGCCGGGGCGGGGGGCCAACGTCCTGACTTTC
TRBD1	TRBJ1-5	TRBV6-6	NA	CASSPDRGNQPQHF	TGTGCCAGCAGCCCAGACAGGGGCAATCAGCCCCAGCATTTT
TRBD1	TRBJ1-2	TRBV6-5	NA	CASRTGGGGYTF	TGTGCCAGCAGGACAGGGGGCGGTGGCTACACCTTC
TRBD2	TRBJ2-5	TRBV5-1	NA	CASSSSGGKTQYF	TGCGCCAGCAGCTCTAGCGGGGGTAAGACCCAGTACTTC
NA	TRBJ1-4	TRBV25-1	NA	CASSELRTAKGKLFF	TGTGCCAGCAGTGAACTCAGGACAGCTAAGGGAAAACTGTTTTTT
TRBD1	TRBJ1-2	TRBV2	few	CASSESRTGASYGYTF	TGTGCCAGCAGTGAATCCCGGACAGGGGCTTCCTATGGCTACACCTTC
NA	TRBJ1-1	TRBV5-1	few	CASSPREGGTEAFF	TGCGCCAGCAGCCCCAGGGAGGGTGGGACTGAAGCTTTCTTT
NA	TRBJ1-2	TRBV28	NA	CASSSSGYTF	TGTGCCAGCAGTAGTAGTGGCTACACCTTC
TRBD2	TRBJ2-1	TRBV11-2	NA	CASSSTSGPTYNEQFF	TGTGCCAGCAGCTCTACTAGCGGACCCACCTACAATGAGCAGTTCTTC
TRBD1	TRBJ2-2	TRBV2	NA	CASSEVGTGGAGELFF	TGTGCCAGCAGTGAAGTAGGGACAGGGGGGGCCGGGGAGCTGTTTTTT
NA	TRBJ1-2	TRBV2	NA	CVTSDGYGYTF	TGTGTCACGTCGGACGGCTATGGCTACACCTTC
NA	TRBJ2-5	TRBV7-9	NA	CASSSGNYQETQYF	TGTGCCAGCAGCTCAGGGAATTACCAAGAGACCCAGTACTTC
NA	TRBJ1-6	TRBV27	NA	CASSSEGRISYNSPLHF	TGTGCCAGCAGTTCGGAAGGTCGGATCTCCTATAATTCACCCCTCCACTTT
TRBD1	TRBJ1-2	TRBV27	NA	CASSPGGYGYTF	TGTGCCAGCAGTCCAGGGGGCTATGGCTACACCTTC
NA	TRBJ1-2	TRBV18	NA	CASSGDYYGYTF	TGTGCCAGCTCAGGGGATTACTATGGCTACACCTTC
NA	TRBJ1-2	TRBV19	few	CASSAQGYGYTF	TGTGCCAGTAGTGCGCAAGGGTATGGCTACACCTTC
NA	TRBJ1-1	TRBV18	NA	CASSPLGGEAFF	TGTGCCAGCTCACCCCTGGGAGGTGAAGCTTTCTTT
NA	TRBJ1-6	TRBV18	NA	CASSAGEKNSPLHF	TGTGCCAGCTCAGCAGGGGAAAAGAATTCACCCCTCCACTTT
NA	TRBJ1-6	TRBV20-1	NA	CSARGPGPLHF	TGCAGTGCTAGGGGTCCGGGGCCCCTCCACTTT
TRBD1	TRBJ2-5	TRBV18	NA	CASSETGGFTQYF	TGTGCCAGCTCAGAGACAGGGGGTTTCACCCAGTACTTC
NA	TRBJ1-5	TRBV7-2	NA	CASSLRINQPQHF	TGTGCCAGCAGCTTAAGGATAAATCAGCCCCAGCATTTT
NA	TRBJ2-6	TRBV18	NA	CASSPPNRAREANVLTF	TGTGCCAGCTCACCCCCGAACAGGGCCCGAGAGGCCAACGTCCTGACTTTC
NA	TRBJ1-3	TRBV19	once	CASSIGVPGSVSGNTIYF	TGTGCCAGTAGTATTGGGGTACCCGGGTCGGTCTCTGGAAACACCATATATTTT
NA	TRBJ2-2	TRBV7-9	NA	CASRFGQNTGELFF	TGTGCCAGCAGATTTGGACAGAACACCGGGGAGCTGTTTTTT
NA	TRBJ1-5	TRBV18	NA	CASSLTANSNQPQHF	TGTGCCAGCTCACTGACAGCTAATAGCAATCAGCCCCAGCATTTT
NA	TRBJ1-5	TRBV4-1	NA	CASSQDPGGEYQPQHF	TGCGCCAGCAGCCAAGATCCCGGGGGCGAGTATCAGCCCCAGCATTTT
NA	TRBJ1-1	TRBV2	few	CASSVFTWEDAFF	TGTGCCAGCAGTGTCTTTACATGGGAGGACGCTTTCTTT
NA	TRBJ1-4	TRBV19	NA	CASNHAGRAGRLATNEKLFF	TGTGCCAGTAATCATGCGGGCCGGGCAGGCAGACTTGCAACTAATGAAAAACTGTTTTTT
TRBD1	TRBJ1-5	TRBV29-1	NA	CSVATGGNQPQHF	TGCAGCGTCGCGACAGGGGGGAATCAGCCCCAGCATTTT
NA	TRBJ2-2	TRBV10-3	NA	CATSATMQNTGELFF	TGTGCCACCTCAGCAACGATGCAGAACACCGGGGAGCTGTTTTTT
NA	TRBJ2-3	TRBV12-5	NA	CASGLVPPAADTQYF	TGTGCTAGTGGTTTGGTCCCCCCGGCAGCAGATACGCAGTATTTT
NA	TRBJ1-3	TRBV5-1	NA	CASSLVGDSGNTIYF	TGCGCCAGCAGCTTGGTAGGCGACTCTGGAAACACCATATATTTT
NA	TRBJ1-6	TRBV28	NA	CASSLLGSRTNSPLHF	TGTGCCAGCAGTTTATTGGGCAGTCGTACGAATTCACCCCTCCACTTT
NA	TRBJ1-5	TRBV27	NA	CASSLYSLGNQPQHF	TGTGCCAGCAGTTTATACAGCTTGGGAAATCAGCCCCAGCATTTT
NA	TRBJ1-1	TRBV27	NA	CASSLSIGGNTEAFF	TGTGCCAGCAGTTTATCGATCGGGGGGAACACTGAAGCTTTCTTT
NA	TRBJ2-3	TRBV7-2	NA	CASSSQGTDTQYF	TGTGCCAGCAGCTCACAGGGTACAGATACGCAGTATTTT
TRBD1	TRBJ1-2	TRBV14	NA	CASSQGGQGDGYTF	TGTGCCAGCAGCCAAGGGGGACAGGGCGATGGCTACACCTTC
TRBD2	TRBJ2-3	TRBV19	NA	CASSIDPRGGLDTQYF	TGTGCCAGTAGTATAGATCCGCGGGGGGGCCTGGATACGCAGTATTTT
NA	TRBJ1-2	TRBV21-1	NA	CASSMWGGYTF	TGTGCCAGCAGCATGTGGGGTGGCTACACCTTC